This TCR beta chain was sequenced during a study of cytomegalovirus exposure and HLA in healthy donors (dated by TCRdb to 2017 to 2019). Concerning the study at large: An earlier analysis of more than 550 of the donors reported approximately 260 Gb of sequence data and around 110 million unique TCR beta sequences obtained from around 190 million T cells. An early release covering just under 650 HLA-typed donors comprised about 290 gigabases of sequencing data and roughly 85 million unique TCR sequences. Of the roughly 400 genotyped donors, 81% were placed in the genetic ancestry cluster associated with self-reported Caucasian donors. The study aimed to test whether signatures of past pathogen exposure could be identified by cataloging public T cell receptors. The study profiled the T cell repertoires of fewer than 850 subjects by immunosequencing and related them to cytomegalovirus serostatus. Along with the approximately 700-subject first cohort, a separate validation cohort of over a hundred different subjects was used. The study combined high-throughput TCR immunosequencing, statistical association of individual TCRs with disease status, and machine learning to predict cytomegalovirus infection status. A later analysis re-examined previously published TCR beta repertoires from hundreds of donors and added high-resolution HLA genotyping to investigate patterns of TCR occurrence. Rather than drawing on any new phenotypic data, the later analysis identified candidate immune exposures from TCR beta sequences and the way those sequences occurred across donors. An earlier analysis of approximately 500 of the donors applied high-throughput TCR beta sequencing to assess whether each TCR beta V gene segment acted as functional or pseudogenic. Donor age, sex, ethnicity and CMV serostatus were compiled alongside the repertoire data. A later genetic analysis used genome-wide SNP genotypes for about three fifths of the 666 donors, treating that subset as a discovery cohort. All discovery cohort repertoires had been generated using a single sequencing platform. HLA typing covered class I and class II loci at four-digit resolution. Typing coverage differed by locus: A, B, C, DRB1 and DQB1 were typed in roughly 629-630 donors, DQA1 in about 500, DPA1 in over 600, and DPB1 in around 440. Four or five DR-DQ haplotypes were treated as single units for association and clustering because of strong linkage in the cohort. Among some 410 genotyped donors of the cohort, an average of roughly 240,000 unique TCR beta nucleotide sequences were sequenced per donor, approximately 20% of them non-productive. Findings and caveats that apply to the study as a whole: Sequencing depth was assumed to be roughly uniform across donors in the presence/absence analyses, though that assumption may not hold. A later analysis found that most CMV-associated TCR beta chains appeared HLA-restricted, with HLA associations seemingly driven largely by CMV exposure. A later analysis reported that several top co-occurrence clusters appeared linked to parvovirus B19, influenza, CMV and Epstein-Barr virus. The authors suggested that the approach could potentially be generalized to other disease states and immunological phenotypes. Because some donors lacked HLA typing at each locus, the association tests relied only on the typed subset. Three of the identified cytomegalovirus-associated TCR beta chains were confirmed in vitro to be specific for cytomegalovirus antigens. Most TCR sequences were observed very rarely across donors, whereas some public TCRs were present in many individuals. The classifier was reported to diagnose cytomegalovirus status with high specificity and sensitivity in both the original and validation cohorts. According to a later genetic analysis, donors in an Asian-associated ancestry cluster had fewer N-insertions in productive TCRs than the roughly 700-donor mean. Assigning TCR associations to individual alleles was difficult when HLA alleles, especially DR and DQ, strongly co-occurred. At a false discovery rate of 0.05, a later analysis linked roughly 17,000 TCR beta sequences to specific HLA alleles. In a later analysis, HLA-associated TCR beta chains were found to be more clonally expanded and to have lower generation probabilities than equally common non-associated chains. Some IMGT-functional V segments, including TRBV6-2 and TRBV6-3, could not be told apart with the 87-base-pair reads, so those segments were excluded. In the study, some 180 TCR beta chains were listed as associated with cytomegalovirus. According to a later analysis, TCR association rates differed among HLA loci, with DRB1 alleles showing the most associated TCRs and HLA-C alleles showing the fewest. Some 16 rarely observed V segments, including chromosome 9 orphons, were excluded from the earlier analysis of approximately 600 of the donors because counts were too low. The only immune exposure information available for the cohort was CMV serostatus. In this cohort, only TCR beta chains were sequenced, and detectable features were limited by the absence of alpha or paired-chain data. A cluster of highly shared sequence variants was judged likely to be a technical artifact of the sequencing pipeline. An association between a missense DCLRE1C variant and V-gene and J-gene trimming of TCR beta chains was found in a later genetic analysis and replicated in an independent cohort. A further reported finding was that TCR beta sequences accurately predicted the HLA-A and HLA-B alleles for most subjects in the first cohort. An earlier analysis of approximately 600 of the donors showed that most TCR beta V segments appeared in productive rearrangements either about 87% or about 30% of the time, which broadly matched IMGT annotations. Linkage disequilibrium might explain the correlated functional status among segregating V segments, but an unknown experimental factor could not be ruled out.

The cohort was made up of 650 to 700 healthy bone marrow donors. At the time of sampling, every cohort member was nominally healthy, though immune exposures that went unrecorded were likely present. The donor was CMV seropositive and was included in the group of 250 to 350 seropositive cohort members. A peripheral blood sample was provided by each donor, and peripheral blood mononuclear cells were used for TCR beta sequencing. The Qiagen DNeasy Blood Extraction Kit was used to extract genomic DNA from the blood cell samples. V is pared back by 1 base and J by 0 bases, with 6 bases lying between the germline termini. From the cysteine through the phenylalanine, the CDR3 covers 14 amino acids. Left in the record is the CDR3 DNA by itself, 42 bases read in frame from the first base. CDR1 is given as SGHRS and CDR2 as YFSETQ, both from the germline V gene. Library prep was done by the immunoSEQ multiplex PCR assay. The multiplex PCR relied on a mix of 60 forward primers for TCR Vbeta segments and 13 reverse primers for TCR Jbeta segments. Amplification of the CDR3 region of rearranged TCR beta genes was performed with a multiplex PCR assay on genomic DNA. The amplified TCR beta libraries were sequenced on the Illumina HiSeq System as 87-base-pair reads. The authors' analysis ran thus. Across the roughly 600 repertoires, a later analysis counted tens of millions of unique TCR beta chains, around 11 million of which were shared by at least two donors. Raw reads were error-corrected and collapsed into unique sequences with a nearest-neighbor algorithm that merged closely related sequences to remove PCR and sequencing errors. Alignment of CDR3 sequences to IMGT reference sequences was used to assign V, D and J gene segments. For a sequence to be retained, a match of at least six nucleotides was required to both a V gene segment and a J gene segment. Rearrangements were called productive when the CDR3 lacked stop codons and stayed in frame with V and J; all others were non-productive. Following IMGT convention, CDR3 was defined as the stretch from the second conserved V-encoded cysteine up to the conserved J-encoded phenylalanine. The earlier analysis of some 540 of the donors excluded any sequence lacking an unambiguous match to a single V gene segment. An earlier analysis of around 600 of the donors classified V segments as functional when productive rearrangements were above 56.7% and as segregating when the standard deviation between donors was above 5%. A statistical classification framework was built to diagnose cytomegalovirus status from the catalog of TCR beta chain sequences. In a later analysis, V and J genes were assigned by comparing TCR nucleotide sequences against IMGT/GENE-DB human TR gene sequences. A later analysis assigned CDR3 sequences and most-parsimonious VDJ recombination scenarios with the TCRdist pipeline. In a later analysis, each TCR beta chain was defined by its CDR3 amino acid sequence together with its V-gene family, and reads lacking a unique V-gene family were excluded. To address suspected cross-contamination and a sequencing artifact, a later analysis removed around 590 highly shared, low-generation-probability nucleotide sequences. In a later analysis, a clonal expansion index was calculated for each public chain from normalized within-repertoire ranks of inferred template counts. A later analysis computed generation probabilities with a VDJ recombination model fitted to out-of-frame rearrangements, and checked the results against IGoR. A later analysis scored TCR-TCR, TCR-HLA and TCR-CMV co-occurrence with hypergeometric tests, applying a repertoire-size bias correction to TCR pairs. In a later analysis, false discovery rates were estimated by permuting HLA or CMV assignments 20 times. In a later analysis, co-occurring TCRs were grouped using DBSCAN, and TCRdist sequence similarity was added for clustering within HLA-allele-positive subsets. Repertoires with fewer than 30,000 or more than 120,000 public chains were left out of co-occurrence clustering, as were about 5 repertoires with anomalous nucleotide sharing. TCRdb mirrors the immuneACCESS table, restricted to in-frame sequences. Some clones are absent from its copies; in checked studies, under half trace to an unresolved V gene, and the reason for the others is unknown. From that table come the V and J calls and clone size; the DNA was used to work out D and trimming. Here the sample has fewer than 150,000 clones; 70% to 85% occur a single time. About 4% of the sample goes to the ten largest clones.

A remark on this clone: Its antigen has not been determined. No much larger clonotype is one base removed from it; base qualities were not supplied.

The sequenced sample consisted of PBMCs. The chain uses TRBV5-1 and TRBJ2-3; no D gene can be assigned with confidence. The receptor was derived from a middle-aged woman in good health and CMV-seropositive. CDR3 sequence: CASSLSLSTDTQYF. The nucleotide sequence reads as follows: TGCGCCAGCAGCTTGTCTTTAAGCACAGATACGCAGTATTTT.